These 7 T cell receptor beta chains were sequenced from one sample in a study of blood T cell repertoires in COVID-19. Sequencing used immunoSEQ multiplex PCR; TCRdb keeps in-frame clones, though not all of them. The sample holds about 140,000 clones; less than 85% are singletons and the top ten take 1.5% to 2%. Sequenced material: PBMCs or T cells enriched from blood (not recorded which). These TCRs come from a woman aged 18 to 35 who had been exposed to COVID-19.

The chain links TRBV30 to TRBJ2-7; TRBD2 matches 11 bases. The CDR3 spans 13 residues. CDR1 and CDR2 (germline): GTSNPN, SVGIG (reference sequence). Germline trimming cut 3 bases from V and 7 bases from J; bases unmatched to any gene: 5. The CDR3 DNA sequence: TGTGCCTGGAGCAGACTAGCGGGAAGGGAGCAGTACTTC. Translated, it gives CAWSRLAGREQYF.

This clone was observed once. This chain's CDR3 is CASIEYDINYGYTF. The CDR3 region has the DNA TGTGCCAGCATTGAGTATGACATTAACTATGGCTACACCTTC. The genes are TRBV2 and TRBJ1-2; D not resolved. This CDR3 has 14 amino acids. Per the germline V gene, CDR1 is SNHLY and CDR2 is FYNNEI. V lost 7 bases and J lost 1, with 13 bases in between.

The CDR3 protein is CATSDPEGGWADTQYF. The CDR3 nucleotides read TGTGCCACCAGTGATCCCGAGGGGGGGTGGGCAGATACGCAGTATTTT. The gene calls are TRBV24-1 and TRBJ2-3, with D maybe TRBD2 (7 bases). In germline, CDR1 is KGHDR, CDR2 SFDVKD. This CDR3 comprises 16 residues. The ends were cut back, 3 bases at V and 4 bases at J, with 16 bases in the middle.

This chain joins TRBV4-3 and TRBJ2-7, with 11 positions matching TRBD2. V lost 4 bases to trimming and J lost 3 bases; unmatched junction nucleotides: 2. The germline CDR1 and CDR2 sequences are LGHNA and YSLEER. This CDR3 contains 14 residues. The chain's CDR3 is CASSPGLADYEQYF. The DNA for the CDR3 is TGCGCCAGCAGCCCGGGACTAGCGGACTACGAGCAGTACTTC.

The V and J genes are TRBV7-2 and TRBJ1-2; perhaps TRBD1 as D (6 bases). V was clipped by 6 bases and J by 4 bases, with 12 bases between them. The CDR3 covers 13 residues. Germline V CDR1 and CDR2: SGHTA, FQGNSA. CDR3 coding DNA: TGTGCCAGCAGTCCCTTGGACAGCTATGGCTACACCTTC. Its translation is CASSPLDSYGYTF.

J is TRBJ2-1 and V is TRBV2; 9 bases fit TRBD2. CDR3 length: 16 amino acids. V was pared by 6 bases and J by 1 base, with 7 bases of the junction left unmatched. Germline CDR1 is SNHLY and CDR2 is FYNNEI. DNA of the CDR3: TGTGCCAGCAGGGCTAGCGGGGCCAGTTCCTACAATGAGCAGTTCTTC. Translating it yields CASRASGASSYNEQFF. Full variable domain (rest looked up from reference TRBV2 and TRBJ2-1): EPEVTQTPSHQVTQMGQEVILRCVPISNHLYFYWYRQILGQKVEFLVSFYNNEISEKSEIFDDQFSVERPDGSNFTLKIRSTKLEDSAMYFCASRASGASSYNEQFFGPGTRLTVL.

Only a few counts were recorded for this clone. The chain uses TRBV20-1 and TRBJ2-7; TRBD2 agrees at 8 bases. Germline-derived CDR1 and CDR2 are DFQATT and SNEGSKA (reference sequence). The CDR3 totals 13 residues. The J segment lost 6 bases and the V segment lost 3 bases, leaving 7 bases of the junction unmatched. CDR3 loop: CSASRAGVGEQYF. In DNA, the CDR3 is TGCAGTGCTAGTAGAGCGGGGGTTGGCGAGCAGTACTTC.